This T cell receptor (beta chain) was sequenced in a study of cytomegalovirus exposure and HLA in healthy donors. The CDR3 is 13 residues long. Between the trimmed V and J ends, which lost 6 bases and 1 base, there was a span of 7 bases. CDR1 and CDR2 (germline): SGHVS, FQNEAQ. Primers included in the PCR were 60 Vbeta and 13 Jbeta primers. Using immunoSEQ multiplex PCR, the repertoire was profiled, and TCRdb retains in-frame clones only, with some absent. The table for this sample gives around 210,000 clones. The chain uses TRBV7-8 and TRBJ1-5; D is undetermined. The source is a girl aged 2 to 9 in good health and CMV-seropositive. Sequencing input: PBMCs. The CDR3 loop is CASRSSSNQPQHF. In DNA, the CDR3 is TGTGCCAGCAGGAGTTCCAGCAATCAGCCCCAGCATTTT.